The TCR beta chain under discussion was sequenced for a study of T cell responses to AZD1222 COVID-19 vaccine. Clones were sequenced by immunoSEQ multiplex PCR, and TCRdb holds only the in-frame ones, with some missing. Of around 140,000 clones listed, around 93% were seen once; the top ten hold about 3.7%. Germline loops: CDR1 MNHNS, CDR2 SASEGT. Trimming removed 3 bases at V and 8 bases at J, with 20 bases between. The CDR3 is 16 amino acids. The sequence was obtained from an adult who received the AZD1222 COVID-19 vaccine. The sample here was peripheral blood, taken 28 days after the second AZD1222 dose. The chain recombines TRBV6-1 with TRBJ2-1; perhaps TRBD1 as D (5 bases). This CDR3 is CASSEQGAIRIDEQFF. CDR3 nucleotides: TGTGCCAGCAGTGAGCAAGGGGCAATACGTATCGATGAGCAGTTCTTC.